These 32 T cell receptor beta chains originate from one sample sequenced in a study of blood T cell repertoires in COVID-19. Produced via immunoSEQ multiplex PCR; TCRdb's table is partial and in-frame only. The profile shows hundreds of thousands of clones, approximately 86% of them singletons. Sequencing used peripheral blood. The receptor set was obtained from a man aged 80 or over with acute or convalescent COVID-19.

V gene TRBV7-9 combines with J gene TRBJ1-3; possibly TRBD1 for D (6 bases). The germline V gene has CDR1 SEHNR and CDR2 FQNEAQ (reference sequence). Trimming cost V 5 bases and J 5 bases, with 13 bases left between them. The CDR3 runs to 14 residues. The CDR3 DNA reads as TGTGCCAGCAGCCCACGGGACAATAGAAACACCATATATTTT. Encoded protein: CASSPRDNRNTIYF. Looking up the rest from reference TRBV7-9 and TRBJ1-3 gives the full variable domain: DTGVSQNPRHKITKRGQNVTFRCDPISEHNRLYWYRQTLGQGPEFLTYFQNEAQLEKSRLLSDRFSAERPKGSFSTLEIQRTEQGDSAMYLCASSPRDNRNTIYFGEGSWLTVV.

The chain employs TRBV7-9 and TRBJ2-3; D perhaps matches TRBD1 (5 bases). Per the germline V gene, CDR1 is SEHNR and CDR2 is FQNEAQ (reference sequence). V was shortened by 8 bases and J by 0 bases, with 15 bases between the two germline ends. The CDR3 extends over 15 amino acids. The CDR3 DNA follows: TGTGCCAGCGGACCCCGTAGGGGAAGCACAGATACGCAGTATTTT. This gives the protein CASGPRRGSTDTQYF.

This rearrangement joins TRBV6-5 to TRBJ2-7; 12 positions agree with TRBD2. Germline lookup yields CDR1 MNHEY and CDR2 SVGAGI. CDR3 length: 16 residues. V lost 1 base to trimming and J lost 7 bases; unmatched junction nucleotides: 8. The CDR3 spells CASSYYPSGRAGEQYF. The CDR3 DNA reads TGTGCCAGCAGTTACTACCCTAGCGGGAGGGCAGGGGAGCAGTACTTC.

In DNA form, the CDR3 reads TGTGCCAGCAGAACCGACAGGGAAAGCACAGATACGCAGTATTTT. Translated, it gives CASRTDRESTDTQYF. This sequence joins TRBV6-5 and TRBJ2-3, with 7 bases that match TRBD1. Losses at the gene ends were 6 bases for V and 0 bases for J; bases not matched to a gene: 6. Germline values: CDR1 MNHEY, CDR2 SVGAGI. The CDR3 consists of 15 residues.

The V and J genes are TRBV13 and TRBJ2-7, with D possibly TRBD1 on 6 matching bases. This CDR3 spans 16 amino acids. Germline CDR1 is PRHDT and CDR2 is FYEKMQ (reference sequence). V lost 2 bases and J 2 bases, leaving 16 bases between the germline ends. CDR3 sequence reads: CASSLRVGDKTYEQYF. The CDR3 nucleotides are TGTGCCAGCAGCTTAAGGGTGGGGGACAAAACCTACGAGCAGTACTTC.

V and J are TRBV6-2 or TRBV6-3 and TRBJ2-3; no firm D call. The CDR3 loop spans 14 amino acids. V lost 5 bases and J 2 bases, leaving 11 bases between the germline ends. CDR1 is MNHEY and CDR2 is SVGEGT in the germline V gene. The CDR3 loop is CASSAWRLTDTQYF. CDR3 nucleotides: TGTGCCAGCAGTGCTTGGAGACTCACAGATACGCAGTATTTT.

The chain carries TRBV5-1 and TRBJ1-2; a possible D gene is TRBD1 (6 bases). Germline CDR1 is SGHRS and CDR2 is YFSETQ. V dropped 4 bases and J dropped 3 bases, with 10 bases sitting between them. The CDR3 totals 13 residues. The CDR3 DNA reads TGCGCCAGCAGCAACAGGGTGCACTATGGCTACACCTTC. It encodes CASSNRVHYGYTF. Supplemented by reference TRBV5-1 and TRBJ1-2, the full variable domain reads KAGVTQTPRYLIKTRGQQVTLSCSPISGHRSVSWYQQTPGQGLQFLFEYFSETQRNKGNFPGRFSGRQFSNSRSEMNVSTLELGDSALYLCASSNRVHYGYTFGSGTRLTVV.

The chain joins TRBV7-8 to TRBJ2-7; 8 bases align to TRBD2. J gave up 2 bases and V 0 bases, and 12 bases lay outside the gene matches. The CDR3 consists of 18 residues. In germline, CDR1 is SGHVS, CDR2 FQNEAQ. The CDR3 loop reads CASSLAISGEIYTYEQYF. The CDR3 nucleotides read TGTGCCAGCAGCTTAGCTATTAGCGGGGAAATTTATACCTACGAGCAGTACTTC.

CDR3: CAPQLAGEGSKNIQYF. In DNA form, the CDR3 reads TGTGCACCCCAACTAGCGGGAGAAGGTAGCAAAAACATTCAGTACTTC. V gene TRBV21-1 combines with J gene TRBJ2-4; the tabulated D call, TRBD2, remains unverified against the DNA. TRBV21-1 is marked as a pseudogene. The CDR3 totals 16 residues.

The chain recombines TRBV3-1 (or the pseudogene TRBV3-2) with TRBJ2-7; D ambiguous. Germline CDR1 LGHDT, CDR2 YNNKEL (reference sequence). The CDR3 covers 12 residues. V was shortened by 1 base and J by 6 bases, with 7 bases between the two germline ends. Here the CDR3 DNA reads TGTGCCAGCAGCCAAGCGGTGAGCGAGCAGTACTTC. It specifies CASSQAVSEQYF.

The CDR3: CASSPKGVLANEQFF. CDR3 coding DNA: TGCGCCAGCAGTCCCAAGGGGGTCCTAGCCAATGAGCAGTTCTTC. V and J are TRBV23-1 and TRBJ2-1, with a tentative D call TRBD1 (6 bases). TRBV23-1 falls under the ORF class, with uncertain function. The CDR3 sequence is 15 residues long. V lost 4 bases to trimming and J lost 6 bases, with 16 bases between them.

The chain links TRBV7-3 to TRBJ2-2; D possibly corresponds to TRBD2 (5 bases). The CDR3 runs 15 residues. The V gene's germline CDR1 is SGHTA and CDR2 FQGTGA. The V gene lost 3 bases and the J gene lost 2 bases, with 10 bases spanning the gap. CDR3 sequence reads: CASSFRGRNTGELFF. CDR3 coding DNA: TGTGCCAGCAGCTTTCGCGGGCGCAACACCGGGGAGCTGTTTTTT.

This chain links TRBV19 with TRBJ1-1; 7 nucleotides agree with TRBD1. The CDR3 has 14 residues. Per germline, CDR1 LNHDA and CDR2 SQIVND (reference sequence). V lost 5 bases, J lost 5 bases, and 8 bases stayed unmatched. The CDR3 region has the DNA TGTGCCAGTAGTGGCCCACAGGGGAGAACTGAAGCTTTCTTT. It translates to CASSGPQGRTEAFF. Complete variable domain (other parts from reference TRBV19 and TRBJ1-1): DGGITQSPKYLFRKEGQNVTLSCEQNLNHDAMYWYRQDPGQGLRLIYYSQIVNDFQKGDIAEGYSVSREKKESFPLTVTSAQKNPTAFYLCASSGPQGRTEAFFGQGTRLTVV.

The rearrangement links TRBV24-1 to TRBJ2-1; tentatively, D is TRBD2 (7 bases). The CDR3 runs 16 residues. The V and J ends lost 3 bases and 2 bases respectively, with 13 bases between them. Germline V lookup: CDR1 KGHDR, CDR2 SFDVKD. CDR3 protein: CATSDAAGATYNEQFF. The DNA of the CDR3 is TGTGCCACCAGTGATGCGGCGGGGGCCACCTACAATGAGCAGTTCTTC.

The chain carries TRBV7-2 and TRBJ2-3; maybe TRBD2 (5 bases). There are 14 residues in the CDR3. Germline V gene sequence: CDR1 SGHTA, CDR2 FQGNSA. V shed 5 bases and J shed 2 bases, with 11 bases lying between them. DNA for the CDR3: TGTGCCAGCAGCCCGGACTGGATCACAGATACGCAGTATTTT. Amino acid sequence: CASSPDWITDTQYF.

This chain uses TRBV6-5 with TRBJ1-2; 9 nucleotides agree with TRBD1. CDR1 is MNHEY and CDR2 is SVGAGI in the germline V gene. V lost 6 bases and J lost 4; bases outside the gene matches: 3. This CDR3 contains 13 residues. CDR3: CASSRDRAYGYTF. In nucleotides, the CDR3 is TGTGCCAGCAGCCGGGACAGGGCCTATGGCTACACCTTC.

The CDR3, as DNA: TGTGCCAGCAGCTTAGATAGGACAGGGGCAGGCTACGAGCAGTACTTC. Encoded protein: CASSLDRTGAGYEQYF. The chain has TRBV11-2 and TRBJ2-7; TRBD1 matches at 9 bases. Unmatched junction bases numbered 6, after V lost 0 bases and J lost 3 bases. The CDR3 is 16 amino acids. Germline values: CDR1 SGHAT, CDR2 FQNNGV. Supplemented by reference TRBV11-2 and TRBJ2-7, the full variable domain reads EAGVAQSPRYKIIEKRQSVAFWCNPISGHATLYWYQQILGQGPKLLIQFQNNGVVDDSQLPKDRFSAERLKGVDSTLKIQPAKLEDSAVYLCASSLDRTGAGYEQYFGPGTRLTVT.

CDR3 DNA: TGTGCCAGCTCACCACGACCCAGGGGGGAAGAGACCCAGTACTTC. Protein sequence: CASSPRPRGEETQYF. This chain links TRBV18 with TRBJ2-5; D is perhaps TRBD1 (7 bases). Germline V gene lookup returns CDR1 KGHSH and CDR2 LQKENI. This CDR3 comprises 15 residues. Trimming left V 1 base short and J 3 bases short, with 12 bases between.

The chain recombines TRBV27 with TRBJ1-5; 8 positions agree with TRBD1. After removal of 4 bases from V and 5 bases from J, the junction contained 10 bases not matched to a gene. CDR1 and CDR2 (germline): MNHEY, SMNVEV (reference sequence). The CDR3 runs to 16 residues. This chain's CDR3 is CASSSLRQGKDQPQHF. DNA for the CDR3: TGTGCCAGCAGTTCCCTCCGACAGGGGAAGGATCAGCCCCAGCATTTT.

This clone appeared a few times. The CDR3 DNA sequence: TGCGCCAGCAGTGCCTGTAAAAACATTCAGTACTTC. It yields the protein CASSACKNIQYF. The rearrangement links TRBV10-1 to TRBJ2-4; unclear D gene. The germline V gene encodes CDR1 WNHNN and CDR2 SYGVQD (reference sequence). The germline V and J ends were trimmed by 4 bases and 4 bases, with 5 bases remaining between them. The CDR3 has 12 amino acids.

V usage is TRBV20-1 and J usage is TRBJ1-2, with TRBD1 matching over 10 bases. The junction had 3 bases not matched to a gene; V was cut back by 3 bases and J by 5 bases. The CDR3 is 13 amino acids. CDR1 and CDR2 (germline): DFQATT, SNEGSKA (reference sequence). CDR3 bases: TGCAGTGCTAGTAAGGGACAGGGGTATGGCTACACCTTC. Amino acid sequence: CSASKGQGYGYTF.

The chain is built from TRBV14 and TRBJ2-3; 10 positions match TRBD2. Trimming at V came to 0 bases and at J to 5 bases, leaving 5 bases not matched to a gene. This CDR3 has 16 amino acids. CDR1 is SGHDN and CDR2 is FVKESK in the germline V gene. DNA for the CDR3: TGTGCCAGCAGCCAAGATTCGACTAGCGGGTTAGATACGCAGTATTTT. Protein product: CASSQDSTSGLDTQYF.

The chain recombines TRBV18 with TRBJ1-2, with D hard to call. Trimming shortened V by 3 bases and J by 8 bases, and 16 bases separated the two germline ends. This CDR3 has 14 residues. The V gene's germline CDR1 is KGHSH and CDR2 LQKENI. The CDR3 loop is CASSPTLAGGGYTF. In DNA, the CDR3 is TGTGCCAGCTCACCCACATTAGCGGGAGGCGGCTACACCTTC.

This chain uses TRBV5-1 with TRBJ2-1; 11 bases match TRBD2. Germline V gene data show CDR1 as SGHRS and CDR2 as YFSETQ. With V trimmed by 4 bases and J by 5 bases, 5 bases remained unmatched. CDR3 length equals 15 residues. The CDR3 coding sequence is TGCGCCAGCAGCCTCACTAGCGGGGGTCACAATGAGCAGTTCTTC. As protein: CASSLTSGGHNEQFF.

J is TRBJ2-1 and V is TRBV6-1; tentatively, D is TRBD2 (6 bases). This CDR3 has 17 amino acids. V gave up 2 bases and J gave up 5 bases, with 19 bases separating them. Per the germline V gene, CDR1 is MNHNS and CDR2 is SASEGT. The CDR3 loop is CASSEYLTGAPNNEQFF. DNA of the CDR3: TGTGCCAGCAGTGAATATTTAACGGGAGCACCCAACAATGAGCAGTTCTTC.

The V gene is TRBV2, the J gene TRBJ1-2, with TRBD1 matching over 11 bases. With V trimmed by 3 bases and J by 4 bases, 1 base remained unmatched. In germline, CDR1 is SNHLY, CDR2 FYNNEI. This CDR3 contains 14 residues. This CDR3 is CASSEGTGGYGYTF. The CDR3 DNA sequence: TGTGCCAGCAGTGAGGGGACAGGGGGCTATGGCTACACCTTC.

CDR3 region: CASSLRSGFTGELFF. For the CDR3, the DNA is TGTGCCAGCAGCCTAAGGTCAGGGTTCACCGGGGAGCTGTTTTTT. The J gene is TRBJ2-2, the V gene TRBV3-1 (or the pseudogene TRBV3-2), with a weak D call TRBD1 (5 bases). This CDR3 region has 15 residues. Trimming stripped 4 bases from V and 4 bases from J, with 13 bases between. Germline CDR1 LGHDT, CDR2 YNNKEL (reference sequence).

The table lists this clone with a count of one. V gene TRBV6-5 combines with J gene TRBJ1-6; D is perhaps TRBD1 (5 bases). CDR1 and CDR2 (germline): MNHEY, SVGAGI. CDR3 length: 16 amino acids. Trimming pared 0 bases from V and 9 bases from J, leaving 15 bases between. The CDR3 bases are TGTGCCAGCAGTTACTCGAAGGTCAGGGTGGCTTCACCCCTCCACTTT. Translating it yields CASSYSKVRVASPLHF.

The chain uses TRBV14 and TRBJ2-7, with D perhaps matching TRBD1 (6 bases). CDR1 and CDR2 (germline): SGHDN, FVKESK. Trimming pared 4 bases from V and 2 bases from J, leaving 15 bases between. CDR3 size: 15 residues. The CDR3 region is CASSPWAGATYEQYF. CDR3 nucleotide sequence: TGTGCCAGCAGCCCCTGGGCAGGGGCGACCTACGAGCAGTACTTC.

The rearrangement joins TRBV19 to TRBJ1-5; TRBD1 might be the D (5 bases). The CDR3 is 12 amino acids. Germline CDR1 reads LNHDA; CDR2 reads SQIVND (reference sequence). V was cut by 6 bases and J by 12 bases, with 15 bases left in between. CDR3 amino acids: CASRQSGGVQHF. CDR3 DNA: TGTGCCAGTAGGCAATCCGGAGGGGTCCAGCATTTT.

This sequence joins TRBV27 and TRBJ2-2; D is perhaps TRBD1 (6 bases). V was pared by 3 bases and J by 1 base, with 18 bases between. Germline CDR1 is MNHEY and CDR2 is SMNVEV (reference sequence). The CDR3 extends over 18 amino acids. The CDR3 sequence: CASSFLRRGGKNTGELFF. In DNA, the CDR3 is TGTGCCAGCAGTTTCTTACGTCGAGGGGGAAAGAACACCGGGGAGCTGTTTTTT.

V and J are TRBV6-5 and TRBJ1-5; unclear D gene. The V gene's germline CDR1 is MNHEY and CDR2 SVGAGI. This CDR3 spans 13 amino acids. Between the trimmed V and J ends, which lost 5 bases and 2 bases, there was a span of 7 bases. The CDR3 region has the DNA TGTGCCAGCAGTATCTCAGGCAATCAGCCCCAGCATTTT. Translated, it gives CASSISGNQPQHF.